This is a list of T cell receptor beta chains from one sample in a study of OX40 agonist ivuxolimab in advanced cancers. Assay: immunoSEQ multiplex PCR; the TCRdb copy retains only in-frame clones and omits some. The data contain about 35,000 clones, 70% to 85% of them singletons. The sample in question was CD4+ or CD8+ T cells sorted from blood, obtained in a trial of the OX40 agonist ivuxolimab. These receptor sequences come from an adult with an advanced solid tumor such as melanoma, head and neck, liver or kidney cancer. Each CDR3 is given with its conserved first and last residue. The D gene is left open where the match is weak. Clone sizes are given selectively: once, few, many, or a class where the clone is expanded.

clone size: NA
D gene: NA
V gene: TRBV27
J gene: TRBJ2-3
CDR3 DNA: TGTGCCAGCAACCTAAGGAGCGGGTTACGCACAGATACGCAGTATTTT
CDR3 protein: CASNLRSGLRTDTQYF

clone size: once
D gene: NA
V gene: TRBV28
J gene: TRBJ2-5
CDR3 DNA: TGTGCCAGCAGGGGTGGGGGCCGAGAGACCCAGTACTTC
CDR3 protein: CASRGGGRETQYF

clone size: NA
D gene: TRBD1
V gene: TRBV28
J gene: TRBJ2-7
CDR3 DNA: TGTGCCAGCAACCGGGACAGGGCCTACGAGCAGTACTTC
CDR3 protein: CASNRDRAYEQYF

clone size: NA
D gene: TRBD1
V gene: TRBV5-5
J gene: TRBJ1-2
CDR3 DNA: TGTGCCAGCAGCTCCAACAGGGGCGGTGGCTACACCTTC
CDR3 protein: CASSSNRGGGYTF

clone size: NA
D gene: NA
V gene: TRBV2
J gene: TRBJ2-7
CDR3 DNA: TGTGCCAGCAGTGTGGGGATAGGGTACGAGCAGTACTTC
CDR3 protein: CASSVGIGYEQYF

clone size: NA
D gene: TRBD2
V gene: TRBV5-4
J gene: TRBJ2-5
CDR3 DNA: TGTGCCAGCAGCTTGGCAAGCGGGAGGGGTGAGACCCAGTACTTC
CDR3 protein: CASSLASGRGETQYF

clone size: once
D gene: NA
V gene: TRBV7-3
J gene: TRBJ2-5
CDR3 DNA: TGTGCCAGCAGCTTAAACAGCGGCGAGACCCAGTACTTC
CDR3 protein: CASSLNSGETQYF

clone size: NA
D gene: TRBD1
V gene: TRBV27
J gene: TRBJ1-1
CDR3 DNA: TGTGCCAGCAGGCTAACAGGGGGCGGGAACACTGAAGCTTTCTTT
CDR3 protein: CASRLTGGGNTEAFF

clone size: once
D gene: NA
V gene: TRBV12-5
J gene: TRBJ2-7
CDR3 DNA: TGTGCTAGTGGTTTGGACAGGGAGTCCTACGAGCAGTACTTC
CDR3 protein: CASGLDRESYEQYF

clone size: few
D gene: NA
V gene: TRBV18
J gene: TRBJ1-2
CDR3 DNA: TGTGCCAGCTCACCACGGTCCGACTATGGCTACACCTTC
CDR3 protein: CASSPRSDYGYTF

clone size: NA
D gene: TRBD2
V gene: TRBV28
J gene: TRBJ2-1
CDR3 DNA: TGTGCCAGCAGATACCCGGGACTAGCGAACAATGAGCAGTTCTTC
CDR3 protein: CASRYPGLANNEQFF

clone size: NA
D gene: NA
V gene: TRBV5-4
J gene: TRBJ2-5
CDR3 DNA: TGTGCCAGCAGCGGAGGGACCCACCAAGAGACCCAGTACTTC
CDR3 protein: CASSGGTHQETQYF

clone size: NA
D gene: TRBD1
V gene: TRBV5-5
J gene: TRBJ1-1
CDR3 DNA: TGTGCCAGCAGCTTCGACAGGGGCTTGAACACTGAAGCTTTCTTT
CDR3 protein: CASSFDRGLNTEAFF

clone size: few
D gene: NA
V gene: TRBV30
J gene: TRBJ2-7
CDR3 DNA: TGTGCCTGGAGTGTAAAGGGGAACAGATCCTACGAGCAGTACTTC
CDR3 protein: CAWSVKGNRSYEQYF

clone size: NA
D gene: NA
V gene: TRBV29-1
J gene: TRBJ2-7
CDR3 DNA: TGCAGCGCGCGTAAAGGAGGGGGACCCTACGAGCAGTACTTC
CDR3 protein: CSARKGGGPYEQYF

clone size: NA
D gene: NA
V gene: TRBV4-2
J gene: TRBJ2-4
CDR3 DNA: TGTGCCAGCAGCCAAGAAGGGGTCATTCAGTACTTC
CDR3 protein: CASSQEGVIQYF

clone size: NA
D gene: TRBD2
V gene: TRBV2
J gene: TRBJ2-3
CDR3 DNA: TGTGCCAGCAGAGACCTTAGCGGGAGAGGAGATACGCAGTATTTT
CDR3 protein: CASRDLSGRGDTQYF

clone size: NA
D gene: NA
V gene: TRBV5-1
J gene: TRBJ2-5
CDR3 DNA: TGCGCCAGCAGCTTGAACAGGGAGCAGACCCAGTACTTC
CDR3 protein: CASSLNREQTQYF

clone size: NA
D gene: NA
V gene: TRBV28
J gene: TRBJ1-1
CDR3 DNA: TGTGCCAGCAGTACCCCAGGGCTTACGAACACTGAAGCTTTCTTT
CDR3 protein: CASSTPGLTNTEAFF

clone size: NA
D gene: TRBD2
V gene: TRBV19
J gene: TRBJ2-7
CDR3 DNA: TGTGCCAGTAGTCCCCAATTCAGCGGGAGCTCCTACGAGCAGTACTTC
CDR3 protein: CASSPQFSGSSYEQYF

clone size: once
D gene: TRBD2
V gene: TRBV11-2
J gene: TRBJ2-5
CDR3 DNA: TGTGCCAGCAGCTTCTCTAGCGGGGGAGGGGAGACCCAGTACTTC
CDR3 protein: CASSFSSGGGETQYF

clone size: few
D gene: NA
V gene: TRBV2
J gene: TRBJ2-5
CDR3 DNA: TGTGCCAGCAGTGAAGGGTATCAAGAGACCCAGTACTTC
CDR3 protein: CASSEGYQETQYF

clone size: NA
D gene: NA
V gene: TRBV7-9
J gene: TRBJ2-7
CDR3 DNA: TGTGCCAGCAGCTTCAAGGGGGCGGGGGAGCAGTACTTC
CDR3 protein: CASSFKGAGEQYF

clone size: NA
D gene: NA
V gene: TRBV11-2
J gene: TRBJ2-2
CDR3 DNA: TGTGCCAGCAGCTTAGGTGACAGTAGGATCGGGGAGCTGTTTTTT
CDR3 protein: CASSLGDSRIGELFF

clone size: NA
D gene: NA
V gene: TRBV18
J gene: TRBJ2-7
CDR3 DNA: TGTGCCAGCTCACCAGGCAGGTACGAGCAGTACTTC
CDR3 protein: CASSPGRYEQYF

clone size: medium-sized
D gene: NA
V gene: TRBV7-2
J gene: TRBJ1-5
CDR3 DNA: TGTGCCAGCAGCTTGGGGGCGAGCAATCAGCCCCAGCATTTT
CDR3 protein: CASSLGASNQPQHF

clone size: NA
D gene: NA
V gene: TRBV5-5
J gene: TRBJ1-4
CDR3 DNA: TGTGCCAGCAGCCGCCAGGGCTTTGCAACTAATGAAAAACTGTTTTTT
CDR3 protein: CASSRQGFATNEKLFF

clone size: once
D gene: NA
V gene: TRBV6-6
J gene: TRBJ2-3
CDR3 DNA: TGTGCCAGCAGCCCTACTAGTACGGTGTCGGATACGCAGTATTTT
CDR3 protein: CASSPTSTVSDTQYF

clone size: NA
D gene: NA
V gene: TRBV6-6
J gene: TRBJ1-2
CDR3 DNA: TGTGCCAGCAGTGTCGGGAGAGGCTACACCTTC
CDR3 protein: CASSVGRGYTF

clone size: once
D gene: NA
V gene: TRBV19
J gene: TRBJ2-2
CDR3 DNA: TGTGCCAGTAGTCGGGCTACCAACACCGGGGAGCTGTTTTTT
CDR3 protein: CASSRATNTGELFF

clone size: NA
D gene: NA
V gene: TRBV2
J gene: TRBJ1-5
CDR3 DNA: TGTGCCAGCGGATCCCGACAGGACAATCAGCCCCAGCATTTT
CDR3 protein: CASGSRQDNQPQHF

clone size: few
D gene: NA
V gene: TRBV18
J gene: TRBJ1-2
CDR3 DNA: TGTGCCAGCTCACCAAGCTTCCAGGGAAACTATGGCTACACCTTC
CDR3 protein: CASSPSFQGNYGYTF

clone size: medium-sized
D gene: TRBD1
V gene: TRBV27
J gene: TRBJ2-7
CDR3 DNA: TGTGAAAACGCCGACAGGGGGAGCTTTTACGAGCAGTACTTC
CDR3 protein: CENADRGSFYEQYF

clone size: once
D gene: NA
V gene: TRBV11-2
J gene: TRBJ2-5
CDR3 DNA: TGTGCCAGCAGCCCCAACAGGGGACTGGCGTGGGAGACCCAGTACTTC
CDR3 protein: CASSPNRGLAWETQYF

clone size: NA
D gene: NA
V gene: TRBV9
J gene: TRBJ2-3
CDR3 DNA: TGTGCCAGCAGCGTTTCTACCAGAGGGGCGGGAAGCACAGATACGCAGTATTTT
CDR3 protein: CASSVSTRGAGSTDTQYF

clone size: NA
D gene: NA
V gene: TRBV5-3
J gene: TRBJ2-7
CDR3 DNA: TGTGCCAGAAGCTACAGGGATTCCTACGAGCAGTACTTC
CDR3 protein: CARSYRDSYEQYF

clone size: NA
D gene: NA
V gene: TRBV12-5
J gene: TRBJ2-5
CDR3 DNA: TGTGCTAGTGGCCCCGGTGGGGTGGGAGGCCGAGAGACCCAGTACTTC
CDR3 protein: CASGPGGVGGRETQYF

clone size: once
D gene: NA
V gene: TRBV5-4
J gene: TRBJ1-3
CDR3 DNA: TGTGCCAGCAGCCCCGACGCGGGGATCTCTGGAAACACCATATATTTT
CDR3 protein: CASSPDAGISGNTIYF

clone size: NA
D gene: NA
V gene: TRBV11-1
J gene: TRBJ2-3
CDR3 DNA: TGTGCCAGCTCCTTAGCCGGGAACACGCAGTATTTT
CDR3 protein: CASSLAGNTQYF

clone size: few
D gene: NA
V gene: TRBV19
J gene: TRBJ2-2
CDR3 DNA: TGTGCCAGTAGTAGCCAGGGCCCCAACACCGGGGAGCTGTTTTTT
CDR3 protein: CASSSQGPNTGELFF

clone size: NA
D gene: NA
V gene: TRBV2
J gene: TRBJ1-1
CDR3 DNA: TGTGCCAGCAGCGAGGGACAACTTAACACTGAAGCTTTCTTT
CDR3 protein: CASSEGQLNTEAFF

clone size: NA
D gene: NA
V gene: TRBV13
J gene: TRBJ2-7
CDR3 DNA: TGTGCCAGCAAAGCCTGGCAAGGGATTGAGCAGTACTTC
CDR3 protein: CASKAWQGIEQYF

clone size: NA
D gene: NA
V gene: TRBV5-6
J gene: TRBJ2-2
CDR3 DNA: TGTGCCAGCAGCTTGTTAGTGCCCGGGGAGCTGTTTTTT
CDR3 protein: CASSLLVPGELFF

clone size: NA
D gene: TRBD1
V gene: TRBV28
J gene: TRBJ1-6
CDR3 DNA: TGTGCCAGCAGTTTATGGGCAGGGGGTAGTTCACCCCTCCACTTT
CDR3 protein: CASSLWAGGSSPLHF

clone size: NA
D gene: NA
V gene: TRBV29-1
J gene: TRBJ2-3
CDR3 DNA: TGCAGCGTTGAGTCCGACTCAGATACGCAGTATTTT
CDR3 protein: CSVESDSDTQYF

clone size: NA
D gene: NA
V gene: TRBV29-1
J gene: TRBJ2-3
CDR3 DNA: TGCAGCGTGTCAGGGGGGTGGACAGATACGCAGTATTTT
CDR3 protein: CSVSGGWTDTQYF

clone size: NA
D gene: TRBD1
V gene: TRBV7-6
J gene: TRBJ2-1
CDR3 DNA: TGTGCCAGCAGCGGGAACAGGGGAAACAATGAGCAGTTCTTC
CDR3 protein: CASSGNRGNNEQFF

clone size: NA
D gene: TRBD1
V gene: TRBV29-1
J gene: TRBJ1-2
CDR3 DNA: TGCAGCGTTGTAGACAGGGGACGCTACACCTTC
CDR3 protein: CSVVDRGRYTF

clone size: NA
D gene: NA
V gene: TRBV28
J gene: TRBJ1-5
CDR3 DNA: TGTGCCAGCAGATTTTCAGGGTCTGGAAGTCAGCCCCAGCATTTT
CDR3 protein: CASRFSGSGSQPQHF

clone size: NA
D gene: NA
V gene: TRBV7-9
J gene: TRBJ2-7
CDR3 DNA: TGTGCCAGCAGCTTAAGTCCGAACGGCGGGCAGTACTTC
CDR3 protein: CASSLSPNGGQYF

clone size: NA
D gene: NA
V gene: TRBV7-6
J gene: TRBJ1-6
CDR3 DNA: TGTGCCAGCAGCATTGAAGAGGGACGGAATTCACCCCTCCACTTT
CDR3 protein: CASSIEEGRNSPLHF

clone size: NA
D gene: NA
V gene: TRBV5-6
J gene: TRBJ1-1
CDR3 DNA: TGTGCCAGCAGCTTAGTAGGGAGGCAGGAAGCTTTCTTT
CDR3 protein: CASSLVGRQEAFF

clone size: NA
D gene: TRBD1
V gene: TRBV19
J gene: TRBJ2-1
CDR3 DNA: TGTGCCAGTAGTATAGGGGACAGCTCCTACAATGAGCAGTTCTTC
CDR3 protein: CASSIGDSSYNEQFF